Listed here are 17 T cell receptor beta chains from one sample, sequenced in a study of T cell responses to AZD1222 COVID-19 vaccine. Produced via immunoSEQ multiplex PCR; TCRdb's table is partial and in-frame only. The table includes some 170,000 clones, 80% to 90% detected once. Specimen: peripheral blood, collected 28 days after the second dose of the MenACWY control vaccine. These receptors were obtained from an adult who received the MenACWY meningococcal vaccine as a control.

The chain combines TRBV7-2 with TRBJ2-1, with no clear D. Germline assignment: CDR1 SGHTA and CDR2 FQGNSA. The V end was cut by 0 bases, the J end by 7 bases, with 13 bases between. This CDR3 has 15 amino acids. The DNA of the CDR3 is TGTGCCAGCAGCTTAGCTAGGTCAGTAAAAAATGAGCAGTTCTTC. Its translation is CASSLARSVKNEQFF.

This clone appeared once. The V and J genes are TRBV28 and TRBJ1-2; 7 nucleotides align to TRBD1. The CDR3 has 14 amino acids. V lost 6 bases and J lost 0; bases outside the gene matches: 4. Germline lookup yields CDR1 MDHEN and CDR2 SYDVKM. The CDR3 DNA reads as TGTGCCAGCAGCAAGGGGACAGCTAACTATGGCTACACCTTC. Protein product: CASSKGTANYGYTF.

The genes are TRBV19 and TRBJ2-7, with 9 positions matching TRBD1. Trimming at V came to 6 bases and at J to 3 bases, leaving 9 bases not matched to a gene. This CDR3 region has 15 residues. Germline assignment: CDR1 LNHDA and CDR2 SQIVND (reference sequence). CDR3 coding DNA: TGTGCCAGTAGACTGTCCCGGGACAGGGACTACGAGCAGTACTTC. Translating it yields CASRLSRDRDYEQYF.

The chain has TRBV24-1 and TRBJ1-5; 7 bases match TRBD1. Germline CDR1 and CDR2: KGHDR and SFDVKD. The CDR3 runs 15 residues. The V segment lost 4 bases and the J segment 6 bases; nucleotides outside the gene matches: 8. The CDR3 region has the DNA TGTGCCACCAGTGACCCCGGGCAGGGGGGTCAGCCCCAGCATTTT. This translates into CATSDPGQGGQPQHF.

About this clone itself: Within the sample, other DNA sequences also encode this same CDR3. The V call is TRBV30, the J call TRBJ2-5; D ambiguous. The V gene lost 0 bases and the J gene lost 5 bases, with 7 bases spanning the gap. Looked up from germline, CDR1 is GTSNPN and CDR2 is SVGIG (reference sequence). This CDR3 is 12 amino acids long. The CDR3 nucleotides read TGTGCCTGGAGTGTCAGTGGGGAGACCCAGTACTTC. This translates into CAWSVSGETQYF.

This clone has only one observation. The chain links TRBV7-9 to TRBJ2-7, with no clear D. CDR3 length equals 13 residues. Trimming pared 5 bases from V and 4 bases from J, leaving 12 bases between. Germline-derived CDR1 and CDR2 are SEHNR and FQNEAQ (reference sequence). CDR3 nucleotides: TGTGCCAGCAGCCCGCTTGGCGGATACGAGCAGTACTTC. Residues: CASSPLGGYEQYF.

The chain combines TRBV5-6 with TRBJ1-6; D is unclear. V lost 5 bases, J lost 5 bases, and 11 bases lay in between. The CDR3 covers 14 residues. Germline loops: CDR1 SGHDT, CDR2 YYEEEE. In nucleotides, the CDR3 is TGTGCCAGCAGTCTAAGGGAAGATAATTCACCCCTCCACTTT. Its translation: CASSLREDNSPLHF.

The chain carries TRBV27 and TRBJ1-4; D unresolved. V lost 1 base to trimming and J lost 7 bases, with 4 bases between them. Germline values: CDR1 MNHEY, CDR2 SMNVEV (reference sequence). The CDR3 consists of 12 residues. The CDR3 here is CASSLFGEKLFF. CDR3 bases: TGTGCCAGCAGTTTATTCGGTGAAAAACTGTTTTTT.

The V gene is TRBV28, the J gene TRBJ1-1, with TRBD1 as a possible D gene (5 bases). V dropped 8 bases and J dropped 4 bases, with 17 bases sitting between them. In germline, CDR1 is MDHEN, CDR2 SYDVKM. There are 14 residues in the CDR3. The CDR3 loop reads CASASLGRGTEAFF. In nucleotides, the CDR3 is TGTGCCAGCGCATCTTTGGGAAGGGGCACTGAAGCTTTCTTT.

The chain links TRBV6-5 to TRBJ1-5; D is perhaps TRBD1 (6 bases). This CDR3 is 15 amino acids long. Germline V gene data show CDR1 as MNHEY and CDR2 as SVGAGI. V was pared by 2 bases and J by 7 bases, with 15 bases between. As DNA, the CDR3 is TGTGCCAGCAGTTACCAGGCAGGGGCGGGACAGCCCCAGCATTTT. Translation gives CASSYQAGAGQPQHF.

Only one count was recorded for this clone. V and J are TRBV5-8 and TRBJ2-2, with D possibly TRBD2 on 6 matching bases. CDR1 SGHTS and CDR2 YDEGEE come from the germline V gene. Trimming removed 2 bases from V and 8 bases from J, with 19 bases in between. The CDR3 contains 16 residues. The CDR3 spells CASSFTVSGSAGELFF. DNA for the CDR3: TGTGCCAGCAGCTTTACAGTTAGCGGCAGCGCAGGGGAGCTGTTTTTT. Supplemented by reference TRBV5-8 and TRBJ2-2, the full variable domain reads EAGVTQSPTHLIKTRGQQATLRCSPISGHTSVYWYQQALGLGLQFLLWYDEGEERNRGNFPPRFSGRQFPNYSSELNVNALELEDSALYLCASSFTVSGSAGELFFGEGSRLTVL.

The genes are TRBV4-3 and TRBJ2-7, with D maybe TRBD1 (6 bases). Germline V gives CDR1 LGHNA, CDR2 YSLEER. CDR3 size: 18 residues. V was clipped by 3 bases and J by 3 bases, with 24 bases between them. The CDR3 nucleotides read TGCGCCAGCAGCCAGGGGAACAGGGCCCCATTCTTAGACTACGAGCAGTACTTC. Protein: CASSQGNRAPFLDYEQYF.

This chain links TRBV7-3 with TRBJ2-3; D is unresolved. This CDR3 spans 12 amino acids. V gave up 11 bases and J gave up 3 bases, with 12 bases separating them. Germline V lookup: CDR1 SGHTA, CDR2 FQGTGA. The CDR3 coding sequence is TGTGCCTCCGGTTCAACAACAGATACGCAGTATTTT. It encodes CASGSTTDTQYF. Filled out from reference TRBV7-3 and TRBJ2-3, the complete variable domain reads GAGVSQTPSNKVTEKGKYVELRCDPISGHTALYWYRQSLGQGPEFLIYFQGTGAADDSGLPNDRFFAVRPEGSVSTLKIQRTERGDSAVYLCASGSTTDTQYFGPGTRLTVL.

This rearrangement joins TRBV25-1 to TRBJ1-1; maybe TRBD1 (6 bases). This CDR3 contains 14 residues. The germline CDR1 and CDR2 sequences are MGHDK and SYGVNS. Trimming shortened V by 3 bases and J by 4 bases, and 12 bases separated the two germline ends. The CDR3 DNA reads as TGTGCCAGCAGTGACCGGACAGTTTCCACTGAAGCTTTCTTT. Residues: CASSDRTVSTEAFF.

The V and J genes are TRBV6-2 or TRBV6-3 and TRBJ1-2; D not certain. V was clipped by 3 bases and J by 8 bases, with 28 bases between them. The germline V gene encodes CDR1 MNHEY and CDR2 SVGEGT. There are 18 residues in the CDR3. CDR3 sequence reads: CASSYMLDMGSIIRGYTF. CDR3 nucleotide sequence: TGTGCCAGCAGTTATATGCTGGATATGGGATCGATTATTCGCGGCTACACCTTC.

This chain joins TRBV5-5 and TRBJ2-7, with unresolved D. Looked up from germline, CDR1 is SGHKS and CDR2 is YYEKEE (reference sequence). The CDR3 extends over 12 amino acids. Trimming took off 3 bases at V and 7 bases at J, with 11 bases between the two ends. The CDR3, as DNA: TGTGCCAGCAGCTCGCAGGTTACGGAGCAGTACTTC. It encodes CASSSQVTEQYF.

The V gene is TRBV7-9, the J gene TRBJ2-2; D gene ambiguous. Looked up from germline, CDR1 is SEHNR and CDR2 is FQNEAQ (reference sequence). The CDR3 totals 14 residues. V dropped 3 bases and J dropped 5 bases, with 10 bases sitting between them. The CDR3 sequence: CASSFLSPTGELFF. CDR3 coding DNA: TGTGCCAGCAGCTTTCTATCGCCGACCGGGGAGCTGTTTTTT.